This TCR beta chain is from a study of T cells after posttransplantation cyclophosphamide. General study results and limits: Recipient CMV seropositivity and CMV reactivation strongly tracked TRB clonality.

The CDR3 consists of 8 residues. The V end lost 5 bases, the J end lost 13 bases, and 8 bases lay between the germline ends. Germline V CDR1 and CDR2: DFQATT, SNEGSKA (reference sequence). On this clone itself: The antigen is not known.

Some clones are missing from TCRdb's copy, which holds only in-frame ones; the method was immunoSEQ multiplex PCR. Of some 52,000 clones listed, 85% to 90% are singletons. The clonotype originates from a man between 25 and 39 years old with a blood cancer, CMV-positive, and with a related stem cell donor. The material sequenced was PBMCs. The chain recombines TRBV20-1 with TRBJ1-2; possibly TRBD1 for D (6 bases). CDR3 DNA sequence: TGCAGTGCTGTAGGGGGCACCTTC. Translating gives CSAVGGTF.